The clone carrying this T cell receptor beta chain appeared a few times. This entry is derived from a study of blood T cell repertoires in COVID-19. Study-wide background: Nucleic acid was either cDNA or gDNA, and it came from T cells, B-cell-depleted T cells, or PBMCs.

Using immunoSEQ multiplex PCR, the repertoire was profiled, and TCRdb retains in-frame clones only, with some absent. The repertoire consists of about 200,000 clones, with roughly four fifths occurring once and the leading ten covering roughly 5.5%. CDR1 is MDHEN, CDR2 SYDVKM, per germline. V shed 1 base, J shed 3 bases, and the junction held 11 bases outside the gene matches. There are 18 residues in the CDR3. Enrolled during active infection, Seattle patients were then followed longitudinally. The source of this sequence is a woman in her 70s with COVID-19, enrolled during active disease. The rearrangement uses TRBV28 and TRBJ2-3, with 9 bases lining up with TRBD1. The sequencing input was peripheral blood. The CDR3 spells CASSLLGTGNSGTDTQYF. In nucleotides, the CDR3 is TGTGCCAGCAGTTTATTAGGGACAGGGAACTCGGGGACAGATACGCAGTATTTT. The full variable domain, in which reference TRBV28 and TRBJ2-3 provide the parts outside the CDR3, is DVKVTQSSRYLVKRTGEKVFLECVQDMDHENMFWYRQDPGLGLRLIYFSYDVKMKEKGDIPEGYSVSREKKERFSLILESASTNQTSMYLCASSLLGTGNSGTDTQYFGPGTRLTVL.